This TCR beta chain was sequenced during a study of blood T cells in healthy people across ages (dated by TCRdb to between 2014 and 2017). About the full investigation: In model experiments, template switching captured roughly one uniquely barcoded TCR beta cDNA molecule for every two T cells. The study analyzed two additional independent replicas of 1 million unique cDNA reads from the same blood draw for two donors, one aged 18 to 29 and one aged 80 or older. The donors were divided into four age groups: young (average around 15 years), middle-aged (about 40), aged (approximately 62) and long-lived (around 87). Age-related changes in TCR beta repertoire diversity were measured in the study by deep sequencing normalized with unique cDNA molecular identifiers. To avoid experimental bias, donors of different ages were randomly spread across the sequencing lanes. Broad study findings and their caveats: Compared with the aged group, more naive CD4+ T cells, fewer expanded clones and increased TCR diversity were shown by the long-lived group, suggesting age selection. Observed TCR beta diversity correlated strongly with the percentage of naive T cells measured by flow cytometry. Because the CMV infection status of the donors was unknown, age-related changes in expanded clonotypes may potentially have been confounded. Estimates of total diversity based on one million sequenced T cells were regarded as lower bounds and as underestimates. Conclusive comparison of naive and antigen-experienced compartments was prevented by the profiling of bulk unsorted PBMCs. As age increased, observed TCR beta diversity per million T cells dropped in a roughly linear way, and a significant reduction was already evident by age 40.

Systemically healthy Caucasian individuals from Russia, some 36 in total and aged roughly 6 to 100 years, were included as donors. Each donor gave ten milliliters of peripheral blood, collected into EDTA-treated Vacutainer tubes. PBMCs were isolated by Ficoll-Paque density-gradient centrifugation, with at least 7 million obtained per sample. Trizol reagent was used to extract total RNA from the PBMCs, yielding at least 6 micrograms per sample. The percentages of naive CD45RAhigh/CD27high T cells were determined by flow cytometry on a PBMC aliquot from every donor. The CDR3 measures 14 amino acids from cysteine to phenylalanine. Solely the CDR3 DNA is kept, with 42 bases framed from the first base. From the germline V gene, CDR1 is SGHRS and CDR2 is YFSETQ. Clipping removes 4 bases from V and 5 bases from J, with 6 as the unmatched junction base count. With respect to this clonotype: The target of this receptor is not known. The record has no base qualities; no much larger clone is one base away.

Libraries were prepared through 5' RACE. Sequencing was performed on an Illumina HiSeq 2500. A second PCR of roughly 6 to 11 cycles was run with a J-beta primer mix and a sample-barcoded 5' primer. Each TCR beta cDNA molecule received a unique molecular identifier from a template-switch 5' adaptor carrying 12 random nucleotides. Each sample yielded at least 3 million CDR3-containing paired-end reads. First-strand cDNA was synthesized from all RNA with the Mint cDNA synthesis kit, primed by a TRBC-specific oligonucleotide. Following uracil-DNA glycosylase treatment, a first 18-cycle PCR with universal primers M1SS and BC2_uni_R was performed on all cDNA. As for the original processing: Normalization of each sample was performed by random selection of 1 million high-quality reads, each carrying a distinct molecular identifier. Instead of being binned into consensus sequences, reads with shared molecular identifiers were discarded. MiTCR, with a Q25 quality threshold and the strictest error-elimination algorithm, was used for CDR3 identification, clonotype clustering and error correction. A nonparametric unseen species model using Euler transformation provided a lower-bound estimate of total TCR beta diversity. TCRdb passed the public sequencing reads through fastp at Q25 and MiXCR, retaining productive beta sequences. All rows with the same CDR3 protein become a single entry with the most common DNA and genes. What appears here as the V and J calls and clone size reflects TCRdb's work, not the paper's. Counted in this sample were about 1.5 million distinct CDR3 sequences; about 45% of them appeared once. The biggest ten clones account for over 3.5% of the sample.

The specimen was blood. The sequence joins TRBV5-1 to TRBJ1-1; TRBD1 aligns with 9 central bases. The sequence was collected from a woman under 30 in good health. The sequence in DNA is TGCGCCAGCAGCGCGGAGGACAGGGGAACTGAAGCTTTCTTT. Its protein is CASSAEDRGTEAFF. Reference TRBV5-1 and TRBJ1-1 proteins supply the regions before and after the CDR3; the full variable domain is: KAGVTQTPRYLIKTRGQQVTLSCSPISGHRSVSWYQQTPGQGLQFLFEYFSETQRNKGNFPGRFSGRQFSNSRSEMNVSTLELGDSALYLCASSAEDRGTEAFFGQGTRLTVV.